This T cell receptor (beta chain) was found in a study of control samples from healthy donors and cancer patients. The ends lost 6 bases at V and 7 bases at J; junction bases unmatched: 11. Germline CDR1 and CDR2: SNHLY and FYNNEI. The CDR3 is 15 residues long. The method was immunoSEQ multiplex PCR; TCRdb's version includes in-frame clones alone and lacks a portion of them. The repertoire has approximately 170,000 clones, around 91% of them found once; the top ten carry 1.4%. This clone was seen a single time. Sequencing was performed on blood. This clonotype was sampled from a woman in her 50s in good health. This chain joins TRBV2 and TRBJ2-2; 7 bases map to TRBD1. CDR3 in amino acids: CASRRARGLIGELFF. CDR3 sequence (DNA): TGTGCCAGCAGGCGGGCGAGGGGGCTCATCGGGGAGCTGTTTTTT.